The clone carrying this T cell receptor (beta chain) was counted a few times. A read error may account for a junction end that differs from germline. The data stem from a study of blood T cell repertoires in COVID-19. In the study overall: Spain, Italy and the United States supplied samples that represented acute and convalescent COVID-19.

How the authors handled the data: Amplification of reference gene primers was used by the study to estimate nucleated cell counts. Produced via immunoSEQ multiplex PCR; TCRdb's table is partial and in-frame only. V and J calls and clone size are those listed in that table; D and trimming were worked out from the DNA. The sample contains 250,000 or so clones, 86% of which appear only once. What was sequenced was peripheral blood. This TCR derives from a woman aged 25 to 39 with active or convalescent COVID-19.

CDR3 sequence reads: CASTLSGLAGASSYNEQFF. In DNA form, the CDR3 reads TGTGCCAGCACCTTAAGTGGACTAGCGGGGGCGAGCTCCTACAATGAGCAGTTCTTC. The J gene is TRBJ2-1, the V gene TRBV7-9; 13 bases are shared with TRBD2. The CDR3 has 19 amino acids. Germline loops: CDR1 SEHNR, CDR2 FQNEAQ (reference sequence).